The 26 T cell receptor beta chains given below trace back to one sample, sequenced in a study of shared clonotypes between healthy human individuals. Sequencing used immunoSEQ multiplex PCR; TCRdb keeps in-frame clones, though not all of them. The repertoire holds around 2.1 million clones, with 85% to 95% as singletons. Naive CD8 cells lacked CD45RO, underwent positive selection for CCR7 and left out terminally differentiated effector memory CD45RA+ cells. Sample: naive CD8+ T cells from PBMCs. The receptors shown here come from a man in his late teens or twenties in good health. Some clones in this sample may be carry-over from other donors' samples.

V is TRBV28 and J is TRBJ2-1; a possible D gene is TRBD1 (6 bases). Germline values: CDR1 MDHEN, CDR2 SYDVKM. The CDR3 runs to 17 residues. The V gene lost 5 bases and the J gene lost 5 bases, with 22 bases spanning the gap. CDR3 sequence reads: CASSPPFLWGRDNEQFF. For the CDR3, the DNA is TGTGCCAGCAGTCCCCCCTTTTTGTGGGGGCGAGACAATGAGCAGTTCTTC.

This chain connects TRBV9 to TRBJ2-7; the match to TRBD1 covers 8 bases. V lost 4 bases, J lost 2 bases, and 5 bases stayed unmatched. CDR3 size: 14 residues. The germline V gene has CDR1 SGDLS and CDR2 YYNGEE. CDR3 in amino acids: CASSPPGQAYEQYF. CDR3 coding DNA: TGTGCCAGCAGCCCACCGGGACAGGCCTACGAGCAGTACTTC.

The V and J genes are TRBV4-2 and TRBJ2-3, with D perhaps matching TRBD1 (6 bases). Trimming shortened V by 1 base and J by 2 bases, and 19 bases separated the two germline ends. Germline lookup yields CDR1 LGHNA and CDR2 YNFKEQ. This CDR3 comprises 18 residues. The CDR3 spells CASSQGSVWTADTDTQYF. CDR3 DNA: TGTGCCAGCAGCCAAGGGTCGGTCTGGACAGCCGACACAGATACGCAGTATTTT.

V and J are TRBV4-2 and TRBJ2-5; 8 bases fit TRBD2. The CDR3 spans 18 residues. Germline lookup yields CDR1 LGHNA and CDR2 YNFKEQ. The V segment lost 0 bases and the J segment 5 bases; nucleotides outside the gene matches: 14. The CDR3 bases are TGTGCCAGCAGCCAAGAGGCCCATACTAGCGGTGGGTTCGAGACCCAGTACTTC. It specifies CASSQEAHTSGGFETQYF.

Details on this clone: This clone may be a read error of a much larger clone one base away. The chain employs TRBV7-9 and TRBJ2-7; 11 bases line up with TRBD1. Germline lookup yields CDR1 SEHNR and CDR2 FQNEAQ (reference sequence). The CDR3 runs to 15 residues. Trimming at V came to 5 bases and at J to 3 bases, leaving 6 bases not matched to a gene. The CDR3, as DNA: TGTGCCAGCAGCCATCCCGGGACAGGGGGCTACGAGCAGTACTTC. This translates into CASSHPGTGGYEQYF.

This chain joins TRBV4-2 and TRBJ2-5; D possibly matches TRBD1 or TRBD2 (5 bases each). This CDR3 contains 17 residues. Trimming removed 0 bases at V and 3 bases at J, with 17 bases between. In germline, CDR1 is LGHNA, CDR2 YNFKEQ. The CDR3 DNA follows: TGTGCCAGCAGCCAAGATCGCAGGGACGGAACAAAAGAGACCCAGTACTTC. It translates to CASSQDRRDGTKETQYF.

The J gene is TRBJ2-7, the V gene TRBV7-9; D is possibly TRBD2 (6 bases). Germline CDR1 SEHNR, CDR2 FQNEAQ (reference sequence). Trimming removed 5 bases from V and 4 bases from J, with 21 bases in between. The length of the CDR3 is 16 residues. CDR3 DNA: TGTGCCAGCAGCGCCCGGGGGTCCCATCCCGAATACGAGCAGTACTTC. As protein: CASSARGSHPEYEQYF. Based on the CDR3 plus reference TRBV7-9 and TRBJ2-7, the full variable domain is DTGVSQNPRHKITKRGQNVTFRCDPISEHNRLYWYRQTLGQGPEFLTYFQNEAQLEKSRLLSDRFSAERPKGSFSTLEIQRTEQGDSAMYLCASSARGSHPEYEQYFGPGTRLTVT.

The DNA for the CDR3 is TGTGCCAGCAGCTTTCAACAGGGAAACAATGAGCAGTTCTTC. This gives the protein CASSFQQGNNEQFF. The rearrangement joins TRBV5-4 to TRBJ2-1; D perhaps matches TRBD1 (6 bases). The CDR3 covers 14 residues. V was cut by 2 bases and J by 5 bases, with 11 bases left in between. Germline assignment: CDR1 SGHNT and CDR2 YYREEE (reference sequence).

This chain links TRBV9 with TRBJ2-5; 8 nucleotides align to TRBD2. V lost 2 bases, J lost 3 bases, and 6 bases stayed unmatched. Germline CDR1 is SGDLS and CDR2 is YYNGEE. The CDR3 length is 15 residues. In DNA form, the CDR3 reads TGTGCCAGCAGCGTGGGACTAGTTTCCGAAGAGACCCAGTACTTC. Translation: CASSVGLVSEETQYF. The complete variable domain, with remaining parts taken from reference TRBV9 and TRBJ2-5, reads DSGVTQTPKHLITATGQRVTLRCSPRSGDLSVYWYQQSLDQGLQFLIQYYNGEERAKGNILERFSAQQFPDLHSELNLSSLELGDSALYFCASSVGLVSEETQYFGPGTRLLVL.

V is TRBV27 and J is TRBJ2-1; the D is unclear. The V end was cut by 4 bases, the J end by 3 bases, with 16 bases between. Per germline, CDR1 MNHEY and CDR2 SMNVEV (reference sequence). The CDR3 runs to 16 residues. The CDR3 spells CASSWSSSLIYNEQFF. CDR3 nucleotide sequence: TGTGCCAGCAGTTGGAGTAGTTCGCTCATCTACAATGAGCAGTTCTTC.

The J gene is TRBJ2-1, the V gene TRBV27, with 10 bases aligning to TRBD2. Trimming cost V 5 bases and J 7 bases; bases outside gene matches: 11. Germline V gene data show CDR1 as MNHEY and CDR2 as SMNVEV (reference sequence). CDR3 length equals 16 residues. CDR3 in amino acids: CASSLRDSGRRNEQFF. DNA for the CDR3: TGTGCCAGCAGTCTCCGAGATAGCGGGAGGCGTAATGAGCAGTTCTTC.

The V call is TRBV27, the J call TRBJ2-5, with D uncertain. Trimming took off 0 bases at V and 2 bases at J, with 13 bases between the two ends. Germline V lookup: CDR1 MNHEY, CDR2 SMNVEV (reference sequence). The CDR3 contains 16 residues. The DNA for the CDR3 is TGTGCCAGCAGTTTATCGATAAGAGGCAGACAAGAGACCCAGTACTTC. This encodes CASSLSIRGRQETQYF.

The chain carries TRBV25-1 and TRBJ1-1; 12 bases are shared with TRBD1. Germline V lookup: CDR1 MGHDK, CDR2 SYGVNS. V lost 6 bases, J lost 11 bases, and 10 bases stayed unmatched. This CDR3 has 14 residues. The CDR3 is CASSDTGQGAEAFF. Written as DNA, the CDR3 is TGTGCCAGCAGCGATACGGGACAGGGGGCCGAGGCTTTCTTT.

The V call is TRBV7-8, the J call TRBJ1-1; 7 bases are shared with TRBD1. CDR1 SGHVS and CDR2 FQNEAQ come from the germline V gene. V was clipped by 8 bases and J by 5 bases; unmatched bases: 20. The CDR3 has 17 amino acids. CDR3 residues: CASWVGAGGRLGTEAFF. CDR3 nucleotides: TGTGCCAGCTGGGTTGGGGCAGGGGGTCGGTTGGGGACTGAAGCTTTCTTT.

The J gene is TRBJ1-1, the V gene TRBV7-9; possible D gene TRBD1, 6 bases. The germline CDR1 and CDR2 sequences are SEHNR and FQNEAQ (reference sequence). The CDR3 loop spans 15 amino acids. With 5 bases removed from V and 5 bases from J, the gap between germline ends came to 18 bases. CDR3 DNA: TGTGCCAGCAGCCAGATCCCCCGGGGGCGAACTGAAGCTTTCTTT. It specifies CASSQIPRGRTEAFF.

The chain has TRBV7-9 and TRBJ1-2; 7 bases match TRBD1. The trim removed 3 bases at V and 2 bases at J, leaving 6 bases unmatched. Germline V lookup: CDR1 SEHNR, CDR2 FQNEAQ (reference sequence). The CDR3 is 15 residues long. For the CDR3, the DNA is TGTGCCAGCAGCTTGACAGGGACACCCAACTATGGCTACACCTTC. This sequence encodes CASSLTGTPNYGYTF.

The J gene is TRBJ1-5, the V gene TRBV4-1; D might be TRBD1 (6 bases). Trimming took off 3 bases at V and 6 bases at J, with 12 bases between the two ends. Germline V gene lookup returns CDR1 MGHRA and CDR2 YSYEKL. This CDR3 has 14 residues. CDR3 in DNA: TGCGCCAGCAGCCAGGAACAGGGTGGTCAGCCCCAGCATTTT. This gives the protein CASSQEQGGQPQHF.

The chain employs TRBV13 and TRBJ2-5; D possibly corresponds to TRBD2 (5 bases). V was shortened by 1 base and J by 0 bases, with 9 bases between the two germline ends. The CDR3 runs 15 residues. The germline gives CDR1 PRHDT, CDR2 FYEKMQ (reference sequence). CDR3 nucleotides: TGTGCCAGCAGCTTAGAACAGAGGGACCAAGAGACCCAGTACTTC. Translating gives CASSLEQRDQETQYF.

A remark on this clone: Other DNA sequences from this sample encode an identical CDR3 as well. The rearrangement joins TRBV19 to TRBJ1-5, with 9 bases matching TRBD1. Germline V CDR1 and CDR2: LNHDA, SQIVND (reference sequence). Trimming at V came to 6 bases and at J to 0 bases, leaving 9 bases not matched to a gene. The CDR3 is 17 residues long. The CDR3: CASSSPGQGYSNQPQHF. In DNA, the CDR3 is TGTGCCAGTAGCAGCCCAGGACAGGGGTATAGCAATCAGCCCCAGCATTTT.

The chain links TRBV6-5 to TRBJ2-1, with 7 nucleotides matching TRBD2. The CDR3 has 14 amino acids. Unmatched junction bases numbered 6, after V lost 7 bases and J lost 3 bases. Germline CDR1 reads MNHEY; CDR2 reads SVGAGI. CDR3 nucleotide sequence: TGTGCCAGCAAACTAGCGCTGAACTACAATGAGCAGTTCTTC. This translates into CASKLALNYNEQFF.

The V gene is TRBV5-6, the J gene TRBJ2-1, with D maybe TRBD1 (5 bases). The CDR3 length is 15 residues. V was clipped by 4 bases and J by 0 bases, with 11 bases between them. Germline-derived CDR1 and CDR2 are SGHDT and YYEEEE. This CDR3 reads CASSSRQRSYNEQFF. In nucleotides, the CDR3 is TGTGCCAGCAGCAGCCGACAGCGCTCCTACAATGAGCAGTTCTTC.

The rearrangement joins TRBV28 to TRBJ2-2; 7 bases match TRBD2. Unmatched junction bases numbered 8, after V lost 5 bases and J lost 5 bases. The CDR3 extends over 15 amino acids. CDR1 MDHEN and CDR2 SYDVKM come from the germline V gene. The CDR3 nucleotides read TGTGCCAGCAGTCTTCTAGCGGAGTCGACCGGGGAGCTGTTTTTT. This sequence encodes CASSLLAESTGELFF.

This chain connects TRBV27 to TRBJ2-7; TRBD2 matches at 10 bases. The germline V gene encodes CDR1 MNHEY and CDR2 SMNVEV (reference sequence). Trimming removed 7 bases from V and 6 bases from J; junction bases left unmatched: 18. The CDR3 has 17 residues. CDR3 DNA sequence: TGTGCCAGCAAGCCCCCCGACAGGCTAGCGGGAGTGAGCGAGCAGTACTTC. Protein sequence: CASKPPDRLAGVSEQYF.

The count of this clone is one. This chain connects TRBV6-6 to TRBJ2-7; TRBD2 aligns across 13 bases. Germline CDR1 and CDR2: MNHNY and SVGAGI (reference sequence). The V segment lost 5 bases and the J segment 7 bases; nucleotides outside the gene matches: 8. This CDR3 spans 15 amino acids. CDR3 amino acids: CASSPLAGGLREQYF. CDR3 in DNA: TGTGCCAGCAGTCCACTAGCGGGAGGGCTCAGGGAGCAGTACTTC.

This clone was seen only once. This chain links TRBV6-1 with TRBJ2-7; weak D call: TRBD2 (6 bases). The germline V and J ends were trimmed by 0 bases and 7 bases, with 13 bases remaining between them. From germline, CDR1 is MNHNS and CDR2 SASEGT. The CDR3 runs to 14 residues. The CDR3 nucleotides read TGTGCCAGCAGTGAAGCTCGGGGGTTTTGGGAGCAGTACTTC. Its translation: CASSEARGFWEQYF.

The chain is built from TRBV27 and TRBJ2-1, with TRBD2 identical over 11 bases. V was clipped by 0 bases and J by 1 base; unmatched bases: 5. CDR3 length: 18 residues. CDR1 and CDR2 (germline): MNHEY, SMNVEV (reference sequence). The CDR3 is CASSLSQLAGVSYNEQFF. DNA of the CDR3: TGTGCCAGCAGTTTATCGCAACTAGCGGGAGTTTCCTACAATGAGCAGTTCTTC.